The present T cell receptor (beta chain) was sequenced within a study of blood T cell repertoires in COVID-19. Study overall: Sites across the United States, Italy and Spain contributed samples from acute and convalescent COVID-19.

Authors' processing steps: It was from reference gene primer amplification that nucleated cell counts were estimated. Sequencing used immunoSEQ multiplex PCR; TCRdb keeps in-frame clones, though not all of them. D and trimming come from the DNA, and the V and J calls and clone size come from that table. Among some 130,000 clones listed, approximately 87% were seen once. The CDR3 spans 13 residues. Looked up from germline, CDR1 is MNHEY and CDR2 is SVGAGI. Trimming removed 2 bases from V and 4 bases from J, with 8 bases in between. The TCR was taken from a man aged 50 to 59 with active COVID-19. Sequenced: peripheral blood. The chain carries TRBV6-5 and TRBJ1-2; no clear D. As DNA, the CDR3 is TGTGCCAGCAGTTACACTCTTTTCTATGGCTACACCTTC. It translates to CASSYTLFYGYTF.